The rows below give T cell receptor beta chains drawn from one sample of a study of cytomegalovirus exposure and HLA in healthy donors. Generated by immunoSEQ multiplex PCR, the TCRdb table keeps only in-frame clones and is missing some. The table lists some 60,000 clones, around 82% of them singletons, with about 6.5% in the top ten. The specimen was PBMCs. These receptors were obtained from a male donor in good health and CMV-seronegative. Each CDR3 is given with its conserved first and last residue. The D gene is left open where the match is weak. The size entry is marked missing in some rows and otherwise reads once, few, many or a size class.

J gene: TRBJ1-4
V gene: TRBV4-1
D gene: -
clone size: few
CDR3 DNA: TGCGCCAGCAGCCCACAGGGTACTAATGAAAAACTGTTTTTT
CDR3 protein: CASSPQGTNEKLFF

J gene: TRBJ2-1
V gene: TRBV10-2
D gene: -
clone size: few
CDR3 DNA: TGCGCCAGCAGTTCTAGAACCACAGGGAGACGATACAATGAGCAGTTCTTC
CDR3 protein: CASSSRTTGRRYNEQFF

J gene: TRBJ1-2
V gene: TRBV6-5
D gene: -
clone size: -
CDR3 DNA: TGTGCCAGCAGCGCACACGTTAACTATGGCTACACCTTC
CDR3 protein: CASSAHVNYGYTF

J gene: TRBJ2-1
V gene: TRBV7-9
D gene: -
clone size: -
CDR3 DNA: TGTGCCAGCAGCTTACCGGGGGGCAGAGTTTATGAGCAGTTCTTC
CDR3 protein: CASSLPGGRVYEQFF

J gene: TRBJ1-4
V gene: TRBV6-1
D gene: TRBD1
clone size: -
CDR3 DNA: TGTGCCAGCAGTGAACTGAACAGGGGTGATGAAAAACTGTTTTTT
CDR3 protein: CASSELNRGDEKLFF

J gene: TRBJ1-2
V gene: TRBV4-1
D gene: TRBD1
clone size: -
CDR3 DNA: TGCGCCAGCAGCCAAGAATTCCCACAGGGGTGGCCAAGCTATGGCTACACCTTC
CDR3 protein: CASSQEFPQGWPSYGYTF

J gene: TRBJ2-7
V gene: TRBV25-1
D gene: TRBD2
clone size: -
CDR3 DNA: TGTGCCAGCAGTGAAAGCCTAGCGGGGTTACACGAGCAGTACTTC
CDR3 protein: CASSESLAGLHEQYF

J gene: TRBJ2-5
V gene: TRBV7-9
D gene: TRBD2
clone size: -
CDR3 DNA: TGTGCCAGCAGCACACAACCGGGACTAGCGGGAGACGAGACCCAGTACTTC
CDR3 protein: CASSTQPGLAGDETQYF

J gene: TRBJ2-1
V gene: TRBV6-1
D gene: -
clone size: once
CDR3 DNA: TGTGCCAGCACCGGGGGGCCATCCTACAATGAGCAGTTCTTC
CDR3 protein: CASTGGPSYNEQFF

J gene: TRBJ2-3
V gene: TRBV13
D gene: TRBD2
clone size: -
CDR3 DNA: TGTGCCAGCAGCTTAGGCCTCTGGACTAGCGACTCAGATACGCAGTATTTT
CDR3 protein: CASSLGLWTSDSDTQYF

J gene: TRBJ1-2
V gene: TRBV6-6
D gene: -
clone size: -
CDR3 DNA: TGTGCCAGCACCGAGCTTTCTAACTATGGCTACACCTTC
CDR3 protein: CASTELSNYGYTF

J gene: TRBJ1-4
V gene: TRBV18
D gene: TRBD1
clone size: -
CDR3 DNA: TGTGCCAGCTCACCCCCGGGACAGCCTAATGAAAAACTGTTTTTT
CDR3 protein: CASSPPGQPNEKLFF

J gene: TRBJ1-1
V gene: TRBV30
D gene: -
clone size: -
CDR3 DNA: TGTGCCTGGAGTCCTGGGACTTACACTGAAGCTTTCTTT
CDR3 protein: CAWSPGTYTEAFF

J gene: TRBJ2-7
V gene: TRBV4-3
D gene: TRBD1
clone size: -
CDR3 DNA: TGCGCCAGCAGCCAAGAATGGACAGGGGGCTACGAGCAGTACTTC
CDR3 protein: CASSQEWTGGYEQYF

J gene: TRBJ2-7
V gene: TRBV29-1
D gene: TRBD1
clone size: -
CDR3 DNA: TGCAGCGTTGATCGACAGGGGAATTCCTACGAGCAGTACTTC
CDR3 protein: CSVDRQGNSYEQYF

J gene: TRBJ1-1
V gene: TRBV6-6
D gene: TRBD1
clone size: -
CDR3 DNA: TGTGCCAGCAGTTGGGACAGGGGTGGGACTGAAGCTTTCTTT
CDR3 protein: CASSWDRGGTEAFF

J gene: TRBJ2-6
V gene: TRBV7-2
D gene: -
clone size: -
CDR3 DNA: TGTGCCAGCCCCGGTATTACAGGTCCCGGGGCCAACGTCCTGACTTTC
CDR3 protein: CASPGITGPGANVLTF

J gene: TRBJ1-1
V gene: TRBV5-4
D gene: TRBD1
clone size: -
CDR3 DNA: TGTGCCAGCAGCTTGGGAGGGACAGTGACCGTGAACACTGAAGCTTTCTTT
CDR3 protein: CASSLGGTVTVNTEAFF

J gene: TRBJ2-2
V gene: TRBV11-3
D gene: TRBD1
clone size: -
CDR3 DNA: TGTGCCAGCGCGGGACAGGGGGCGCGTCGGGAGCTGTTTTTT
CDR3 protein: CASAGQGARRELFF

J gene: TRBJ1-6
V gene: TRBV7-9
D gene: -
clone size: -
CDR3 DNA: TGTGCCAGCAGCTTTCGGGGTTTTAATAATTCACCCCTCCACTTT
CDR3 protein: CASSFRGFNNSPLHF

J gene: TRBJ2-5
V gene: TRBV5-4
D gene: TRBD2
clone size: -
CDR3 DNA: TGTGCCAGCAGCCTGAGGTACGGGGGGGAAGAGACCCAGTACTTC
CDR3 protein: CASSLRYGGEETQYF

J gene: TRBJ1-6
V gene: TRBV9
D gene: TRBD1
clone size: -
CDR3 DNA: TGTGCCAGCAGCGGGGACAGCGGGTCACCCCTCCACTTT
CDR3 protein: CASSGDSGSPLHF

J gene: TRBJ2-3
V gene: TRBV10-3
D gene: -
clone size: few
CDR3 DNA: TGTGCCATCAGTGAGAGGGGGGCGGGGGGCACAGATACGCAGTATTTT
CDR3 protein: CAISERGAGGTDTQYF

J gene: TRBJ1-4
V gene: TRBV9
D gene: -
clone size: once
CDR3 DNA: TGTGCCAGCAGCGTAGGCGCAGGGTCGAATGAAAAACTGTTTTTT
CDR3 protein: CASSVGAGSNEKLFF

J gene: TRBJ2-3
V gene: TRBV7-2
D gene: -
clone size: -
CDR3 DNA: TGTGCCAGCAGCCGGGGCGGGAAACGAGATACGCAGTATTTT
CDR3 protein: CASSRGGKRDTQYF

J gene: TRBJ1-4
V gene: TRBV5-4
D gene: -
clone size: -
CDR3 DNA: TGTGCCAGCAGCCCTTCTACGGGACTTAATGAAAAACTGTTTTTT
CDR3 protein: CASSPSTGLNEKLFF

J gene: TRBJ1-1
V gene: TRBV4-2
D gene: -
clone size: few
CDR3 DNA: TGTGCCAGCACCGGTGAGGGCACTGAAGCTTTCTTT
CDR3 protein: CASTGEGTEAFF

J gene: TRBJ2-5
V gene: TRBV7-9
D gene: TRBD1
clone size: -
CDR3 DNA: TGTGCCAGCAGCTTAGAGGCAGGGGGCCGGGATGAGCAGTACTTC
CDR3 protein: CASSLEAGGRDEQYF

J gene: TRBJ1-2
V gene: TRBV30
D gene: -
clone size: -
CDR3 DNA: TGTGCCTCCCGACAGGTTGCTAACTATGGCTACACCTTC
CDR3 protein: CASRQVANYGYTF

J gene: TRBJ1-5
V gene: TRBV4-3
D gene: TRBD1
clone size: -
CDR3 DNA: TGCGCCAGCAGCCAAGAAAGGACAGGGGGCCGACTCCAGCATTTT
CDR3 protein: CASSQERTGGRLQHF

J gene: TRBJ2-3
V gene: TRBV5-4
D gene: TRBD2
clone size: -
CDR3 DNA: TGTGCCAGCAGCCTTACTAGCGGGCTAAGCACAGATACGCAGTATTTT
CDR3 protein: CASSLTSGLSTDTQYF

J gene: TRBJ1-3
V gene: TRBV5-1
D gene: TRBD1
clone size: -
CDR3 DNA: TGCGCCAGCAGCTTGGAGAGGACAGGGGCTGGAAACACCATATATTTT
CDR3 protein: CASSLERTGAGNTIYF

J gene: TRBJ1-2
V gene: TRBV10-3
D gene: TRBD1
clone size: -
CDR3 DNA: TGTGCCATCAGTGAGCCCACAGGGGACTATGGCTACACCTTC
CDR3 protein: CAISEPTGDYGYTF